This T cell receptor (beta chain) was profiled in a study of T cells in Graves' hyperthyroidism and ophthalmopathy (dated by TCRdb to 2018 to 2020). Background on the whole study: Peripheral blood samples were taken at the time of initial diagnosis, prior to any treatment. To identify TCR V-J signatures that set the groups apart, the researchers used a discovery cohort of roughly 100 patients, made up of approximately 43 with Graves' ophthalmopathy and 57 with stable Graves' hyperthyroidism. An independent validation cohort of fewer than 20 hyperthyroidism patients and approximately 17 patients who later progressed to ophthalmopathy tested prospective prediction of ophthalmopathy. The 100 or so discovery patients were divided at random into training and test sets in a 7:3 ratio. In addition, the study compared T-cell repertoires in thyroid tissue and in blood from roughly six Graves' hyperthyroidism patients. Once sampling was done, hyperthyroidism patients were given methimazole at a starting dose of 30 mg daily, whereas ophthalmopathy patients were given high-dose intravenous methylprednisolone. According to the paper, TCR Vbeta CDR3 sequencing was carried out on 120 to 150 peripheral blood samples, which came from 40 to 45 ophthalmopathy, 80 or so hyperthyroidism and approximately 17 progressor patients. General study outcomes and caveats: Most expanded thyroid clonotypes (frequency above 0.001) were also detected in blood, suggesting blood repertoires may reflect thyroid immune responses. A 13 V-J signature model separated ophthalmopathy from stable hyperthyroidism, with 87.88% sensitivity and 81.08% specificity in cross-validation and 80%/75% in testing. During validation, the model predicted progression to ophthalmopathy a median of about 6.3 months ahead of onset, with 60% to 71% sensitivity and less than 85% specificity. No statistical method was used to fix the sample size in advance, and group allocation was not hidden from the investigators.

The TCR beta CDR3 regions were amplified from the RNA transcripts. The TCR CDR3 was subjected to a first round of RT-PCR using the HTBI primer set and the Qiagen OneStep RT-PCR kit. A second multiplex PCR round built the libraries, followed by size selection and purification. The libraries were sequenced on an Illumina HiSeq2000 using paired-end 100 bp reads. The study's processing was this. SOAPnuke was used to process the raw data, removing reads that contained adapters or uncalled bases, had a mean Phred below 15, or lacked an exact match to the constant primer or identifier. High-quality paired reads were merged using COPE v1.2.5, and each unique nucleotide sequence was defined as a clonotype. MiTCR v1.1 was used to align the clonotypes against IMGT TRBV, TRBD and TRBJ reference segments. The analysis included only V-J combinations with a frequency above 0.0001, which together covered more than 98% of the repertoires. The TCS score was defined as the ratio of F50 (clonal expansion) to E x V (chaos), calculated using BLOSUM62-based TCRdist between CDR3 peptides within each V-J. Welch's t-statistics and random forest reduced around 510 V-J features to roughly 13, which were used in a naive Bayes classifier (R e1071). The public sequencing data were trimmed at Q25 with fastp and processed into clonotypes with MiXCR by TCRdb, which kept only in-frame beta chains. Rows matching on CDR3 protein sequence are summarized as one entry with the most common DNA and genes. TCRdb assigned the V and J calls; the authors' analysis was not used. For this sample the table gives roughly 160,000 distinct CDR3 sequences, of which about 9.4% were detected only once. The ten largest clones capture around 21% of the sample.

The germline V gene (reference sequence) provides CDR1 LNHDA and CDR2 SQIVND. There are 14 amino acids in the CDR3, from cysteine to phenylalanine inclusive. CDR3 DNA is the only sequence kept; it has 42 bases, read in frame from the first base. V is cut by 7 bases and J by 4 bases, and the space between the germline ends is 13 bases. Hyperthyroidism patients were newly diagnosed, had a disease duration of under 2 months, and were aged 18 to 65 years. Exclusion was applied to patients with uncontrolled infections, other autoimmune diseases, pregnancy or lactation. Diagnoses were established on the basis of clinical symptoms, serum thyroxine and TRAb, thyroid ultrasound, and orbital computed tomography. For progressor patients, blood was drawn at the first diagnosis of hyperthyroidism, before any ophthalmopathy symptoms had appeared. PBMCs were separated from roughly 10 ml of fresh peripheral blood using Ficoll-Paque density gradient centrifugation. Patients classed as progressors first received a Graves' hyperthyroidism diagnosis and then went on to develop ophthalmopathy during follow-up. Total RNA was extracted using Trizol reagent, and RNA quality was assessed on an Agilent 2100 Bioanalyzer.

Only a few counts were recorded for this clonotype. No antigen is known for it. It has no much larger one-base neighbor in the sample; base qualities were not kept. The sequence derives from a woman between 18 and 29 years old with Graves' hyperthyroidism that later progressed to Graves' ophthalmopathy. The sequenced sample consisted of blood. The V and J genes are TRBV19 and TRBJ1-4; the D gene is perhaps TRBD1, on 6 matching bases. The nucleotides read TGTGCCAGTATGGGGACAATGGGTAATGAAAAACTGTTTTTT. Its protein is CASMGTMGNEKLFF. Supplemented by the reference TRBV19 and TRBJ1-4 proteins around the CDR3, the complete variable domain is DGGITQSPKYLFRKEGQNVTLSCEQNLNHDAMYWYRQDPGQGLRLIYYSQIVNDFQKGDIAEGYSVSREKKESFPLTVTSAQKNPTAFYLCASMGTMGNEKLFFGSGTQLSVL.